A selection of T cell receptor beta chains follows, all from one sample in a study of blood T cell repertoires in COVID-19. Assay used: immunoSEQ multiplex PCR; TCRdb lists only in-frame clones, some missing. The table has roughly 100,000 clones, roughly 92% seen once. The sequencing sample was made of peripheral blood. The receptors were gathered from a woman between 45 and 60 years old with COVID-19, enrolled during active disease. The CDR3 runs from the conserved cysteine through the conserved F or W. Size is stated for part of the rows, as once, few or many counts, or as a class when the clone is expanded.

v_call	j_call	clone_size	cdr3_aa
TRBV3-1/TRBV3-2	TRBJ1-2	.	CASSQDGAYGYTF
TRBV4-2	TRBJ1-1	.	CASSQARQGTAFF
TRBV7-8	TRBJ1-1	.	CASSPVSQGGTEAFF
TRBV18	TRBJ1-1	once	CASSPEGHTEAFF
TRBV7-2	TRBJ2-1	.	CASSFGGGAYNEQFF
TRBV2	TRBJ2-5	.	CASSYRMRETQYF
TRBV5-1	TRBJ2-3	.	CASSAERTVGTDTQYF
TRBV10-3	TRBJ1-2	once	CAISDRQLGTNYGYTF
TRBV3-1/TRBV3-2	TRBJ1-4	.	CASSHLNEKLFF
TRBV19	TRBJ1-1	.	CASSSRQGAWVNTEAFF
TRBV6-5	TRBJ1-1	.	CASSSTGSTEAFF
TRBV7-8	TRBJ1-1	.	CASSSYRQGRDTEAFF
TRBV5-5	TRBJ1-4	.	CASSWGQGEKLFF
TRBV9	TRBJ1-3	.	CASSLLTGLSGNTIYF
TRBV13	TRBJ2-1	.	CASSYGGTGVNEQFF